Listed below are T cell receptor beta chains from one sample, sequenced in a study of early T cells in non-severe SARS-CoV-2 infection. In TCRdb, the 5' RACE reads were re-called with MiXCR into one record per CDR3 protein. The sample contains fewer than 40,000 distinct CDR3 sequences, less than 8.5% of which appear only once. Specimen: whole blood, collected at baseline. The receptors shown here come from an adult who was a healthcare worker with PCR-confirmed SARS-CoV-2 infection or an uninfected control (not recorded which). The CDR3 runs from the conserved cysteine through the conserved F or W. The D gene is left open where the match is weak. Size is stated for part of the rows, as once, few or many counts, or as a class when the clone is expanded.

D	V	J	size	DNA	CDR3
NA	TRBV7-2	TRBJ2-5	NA	TGTGCCAGCAGCTTAGGAACAAGCCAAGAGACCCAGTACTTC	CASSLGTSQETQYF
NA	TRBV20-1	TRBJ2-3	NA	TGCAGTGCTACCCCAGAGGGGAATACGCAGTATTTT	CSATPEGNTQYF
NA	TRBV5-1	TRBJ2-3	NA	TGCGCCAGCAGACTAAGCACAGATACGCAGTATTTT	CASRLSTDTQYF
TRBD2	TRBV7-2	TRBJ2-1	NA	TGTGCCAGCAGCTTACTTAGCGGGGGGGCCAGCTACAATGAGCAGTTCTTC	CASSLLSGGASYNEQFF
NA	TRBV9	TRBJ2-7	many	TGTGCCAGCAGCCCGGGGGACGGCAGCTCCTACGAGCAGTACTTC	CASSPGDGSSYEQYF
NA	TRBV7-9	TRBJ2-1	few	TGTGCCAGCAGCTCCTCCCCGGGGAGCGGAGGCTACAATGAGCAGTTCTTC	CASSSSPGSGGYNEQFF
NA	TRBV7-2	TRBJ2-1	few	TGTGCCAGCAGCTTTTGGGGGGACCCTTACAATGAGCAGTTCTTC	CASSFWGDPYNEQFF
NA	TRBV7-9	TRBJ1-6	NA	TGTGCCAGCAGCCCCCGGACAGCTAATTCACCCCTCCACTTT	CASSPRTANSPLHF
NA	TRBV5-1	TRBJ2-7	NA	TGCGCCAGCAGCTTGTATGGGACAAATAGCTACGAGCTGTACTTC	CASSLYGTNSYELYF
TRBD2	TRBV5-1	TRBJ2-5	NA	TGCGCCAGCAGCTTGGGAGCGGGGCAAGAGACCCAGTACTTC	CASSLGAGQETQYF
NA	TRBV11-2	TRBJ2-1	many	TGTGCCAGCAGTCTACAAAGTGGGCTTATGGATGAGCAGTTCTTC	CASSLQSGLMDEQFF
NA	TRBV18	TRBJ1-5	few	TGTGCCAGCTCACCCAGCCTCGATCAGCCCCAGCATTTT	CASSPSLDQPQHF
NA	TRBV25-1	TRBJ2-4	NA	TGTGCCAGCAGTGGGGTCGGACAGCCAGACGTTGTTCAGTACTTC	CASSGVGQPDVVQYF
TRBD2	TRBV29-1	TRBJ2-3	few	TGCAGCCTCAGGAGCGGGAGGGCAGATACGCAGTATTTT	CSLRSGRADTQYF
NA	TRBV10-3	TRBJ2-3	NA	TGTGCCATCAATACAGGGAGGACAGATACGCAGTATTTT	CAINTGRTDTQYF